The 18 T cell receptor beta chains below come from one sample, sequenced in a study of shared clonotypes between healthy human individuals. Some clones are missing from TCRdb's copy, which holds only in-frame ones; the method was immunoSEQ multiplex PCR. The data hold around 2.1 million clones, with about 92% observed a single time. Naive CD8 populations comprised CD45RO-negative cells positively selected for CCR7, excluding terminally differentiated effector memory CD45RA+ cells. The specimen sequenced was naive CD8+ T cells from PBMCs. The receptors come from a man between 18 and 35 years old in good health. Some clones in this sample may be carry-over from other donors' samples.

The V gene is TRBV5-5, the J gene TRBJ2-7; 13 bases match TRBD2. CDR1 SGHKS and CDR2 YYEKEE come from the germline V gene (reference sequence). Unmatched junction bases numbered 6, after V lost 0 bases and J lost 3 bases. The CDR3 has 17 amino acids. The CDR3 DNA reads as TGTGCCAGCAGCTTGGACACTAGCGGGAGGGCCCTCTACGAGCAGTACTTC. Its translation is CASSLDTSGRALYEQYF.

The chain links TRBV13 to TRBJ2-7; TRBD2 matches 9 bases. The germline V gene encodes CDR1 PRHDT and CDR2 FYEKMQ (reference sequence). The CDR3 is made up of 15 amino acids. V shed 4 bases, J shed 2 bases, and the junction held 6 bases outside the gene matches. The CDR3 region is CASSSRLAEAYEQYF. The CDR3 bases are TGTGCCAGCAGCTCTCGACTAGCGGAGGCCTACGAGCAGTACTTC.

The V gene is TRBV27, the J gene TRBJ2-1, with no clear D. Between the trimmed V and J ends, which lost 3 bases and 4 bases, there was a span of 13 bases. The CDR3 has 15 residues. The germline V gene encodes CDR1 MNHEY and CDR2 SMNVEV (reference sequence). The CDR3 sequence: CASSFYSRTYNEQFF. As DNA, the CDR3 is TGTGCCAGCAGTTTCTATAGCCGAACTTACAATGAGCAGTTCTTC.

This CDR3 is CASSTSGQPYEQYF. CDR3 DNA sequence: TGTGCCAGCAGTACCTCGGGACAACCCTACGAGCAGTACTTC. V usage is TRBV6-5 and J usage is TRBJ2-7, with D maybe TRBD1 (6 bases). Trimming left V 5 bases short and J 2 bases short, with 13 bases between. CDR1 and CDR2 from the germline V gene are MNHEY and SVGAGI. CDR3 size: 14 residues.

This sequence joins TRBV29-1 and TRBJ2-3; 8 bases map to TRBD2. Germline V lookup: CDR1 SQVTM, CDR2 ANQGSEA. After removal of 6 bases from V and 1 base from J, the junction contained 9 bases not matched to a gene. The CDR3 is 15 amino acids. The CDR3: CSVATSVRGTDTQYF. In nucleotides, the CDR3 is TGCAGCGTCGCGACTAGCGTTCGGGGCACAGATACGCAGTATTTT.

The chain links TRBV28 to TRBJ1-1; the D gene is possibly TRBD1 (6 bases). The germline V and J ends were trimmed by 6 bases and 4 bases, with 15 bases remaining between them. This CDR3 has 14 residues. Looked up from germline, CDR1 is MDHEN and CDR2 is SYDVKM. CDR3 protein: CASRPYRVATEAFF. CDR3 in DNA: TGTGCCAGCAGACCCTACAGGGTTGCCACTGAAGCTTTCTTT.

In the case of this clone: Additional DNA sequences in this sample encode the identical CDR3. The V call is TRBV4-2, the J call TRBJ2-5; D unresolved. The V and J ends lost 0 bases and 2 bases respectively, with 7 bases between them. Germline V CDR1 and CDR2: LGHNA, YNFKEQ. The CDR3 length is 14 residues. For the CDR3, the DNA is TGTGCCAGCAGCCAAGACGCCGGACAAGAGACCCAGTACTTC. Translated: CASSQDAGQETQYF.

The chain carries TRBV11-2 and TRBJ2-7; 8 positions match TRBD1. CDR3 length: 15 amino acids. V shed 1 base, J shed 3 bases, and the junction held 5 bases outside the gene matches. CDR1 SGHAT and CDR2 FQNNGV come from the germline V gene. The CDR3 sequence: CASSLGTGKGYEQYF. Written as DNA, the CDR3 is TGTGCCAGCAGCTTAGGGACAGGGAAAGGCTACGAGCAGTACTTC.

In this sample, this clone turned up once. The CDR3 DNA sequence: TGTGCCAGCAGCGCCAGGAGGGGGAGCGGGAGTGACAATGAGCAGTTCTTC. Translating it yields CASSARRGSGSDNEQFF. The chain carries TRBV2 and TRBJ2-1; 8 bases are a match to TRBD2. The CDR3 covers 17 residues. With 6 bases clipped from V and 5 bases from J, the junction kept 15 bases outside the gene matches. The germline V gene has CDR1 SNHLY and CDR2 FYNNEI.

Note on this clone: This same CDR3 is encoded by further DNA sequences in the sample. This chain uses TRBV27 with TRBJ2-7; no definite D call. Germline V gene sequence: CDR1 MNHEY, CDR2 SMNVEV (reference sequence). The CDR3 runs to 14 residues. Trimming pared 3 bases from V and 0 bases from J, leaving 9 bases between. The CDR3 sequence: CASSFSGPSYEQYF. In nucleotides, the CDR3 is TGTGCCAGCAGTTTTTCGGGTCCCTCCTACGAGCAGTACTTC.

This rearrangement joins TRBV27 to TRBJ2-1; no clear D. The CDR3 extends over 14 amino acids. Trimming pared 5 bases from V and 5 bases from J, leaving 13 bases between. CDR1 is MNHEY and CDR2 is SMNVEV in the germline V gene (reference sequence). CDR3 in DNA: TGTGCCAGCAGTCCCCCAGAGCCAAACAATGAGCAGTTCTTC. This translates into CASSPPEPNNEQFF.

V usage is TRBV7-8 and J usage is TRBJ2-7; 14 bases line up with TRBD2. The CDR3 has 18 amino acids. CDR1 is SGHVS and CDR2 is FQNEAQ in the germline V gene. V shed 5 bases, J shed 3 bases, and the junction held 12 bases outside the gene matches. This CDR3 is CASSGGLAGGLQRYEQYF. The CDR3 nucleotides read TGTGCCAGCAGCGGCGGACTAGCGGGAGGACTCCAGCGCTACGAGCAGTACTTC.

The chain recombines TRBV4-2 with TRBJ2-1; 11 bases fit TRBD1. CDR3 size: 16 residues. Germline values: CDR1 LGHNA, CDR2 YNFKEQ. The V segment lost 2 bases and the J segment 7 bases; nucleotides outside the gene matches: 7. The CDR3 region is CASSQLGQGASNEQFF. DNA of the CDR3: TGTGCCAGCAGCCAATTAGGACAGGGGGCGTCAAATGAGCAGTTCTTC.

The V gene is TRBV7-9, the J gene TRBJ1-1; D unclear. V was clipped by 7 bases and J by 4 bases, with 19 bases between them. CDR3 size: 15 residues. Looked up from germline, CDR1 is SEHNR and CDR2 is FQNEAQ (reference sequence). CDR3 residues: CASTPPSSASTEAFF. In nucleotides, the CDR3 is TGTGCCAGCACCCCGCCCAGCTCGGCCTCCACTGAAGCTTTCTTT.

CDR3 nucleotides: TGTGCCAGCAGCACCCGACTGAGCCTATACAATGAGCAGTTCTTC. It translates to CASSTRLSLYNEQFF. This chain links TRBV13 with TRBJ2-1; no firm D call. Germline V gene data show CDR1 as PRHDT and CDR2 as FYEKMQ (reference sequence). This CDR3 has 15 amino acids. V gave up 5 bases and J gave up 4 bases, with 15 bases separating them.

Points on this clone: The sample has other DNA sequences that encode this CDR3 too. Written as DNA, the CDR3 is TGTGCCAGCAGTTTACTGACAGGGGATGGCTACACCTTC. Translating gives CASSLLTGDGYTF. The chain couples TRBV27 to TRBJ1-2; 8 nucleotides align to TRBD1. Trimming at V came to 2 bases and at J to 6 bases, leaving 2 bases not matched to a gene. The CDR3 contains 13 residues. Germline loops: CDR1 MNHEY, CDR2 SMNVEV (reference sequence).

With respect to this clone: This specimen includes other DNA sequences encoding the same CDR3. The chain employs TRBV9 and TRBJ1-1, with unresolved D. The CDR3 length is 13 residues. The germline gives CDR1 SGDLS, CDR2 YYNGEE. Trimming cost V 3 bases and J 0 bases, with 6 bases left between them. The CDR3 coding sequence is TGTGCCAGCAGCGCTGGGATGAACACTGAAGCTTTCTTT. The encoded protein is CASSAGMNTEAFF.

This clone has just one count. The rearrangement uses TRBV2 and TRBJ1-2; D might be TRBD1 (5 bases). CDR1 SNHLY and CDR2 FYNNEI come from the germline V gene. The CDR3 extends over 13 amino acids. Deletions cut 3 bases from V and 4 bases from J, with 9 bases between. CDR3 nucleotides: TGTGCCAGCAGTGAGACAGCCGTCTATGGCTACACCTTC. Protein: CASSETAVYGYTF. Together with reference TRBV2 and TRBJ1-2, the CDR3 gives the full variable domain: EPEVTQTPSHQVTQMGQEVILRCVPISNHLYFYWYRQILGQKVEFLVSFYNNEISEKSEIFDDQFSVERPDGSNFTLKIRSTKLEDSAMYFCASSETAVYGYTFGSGTRLTVV.